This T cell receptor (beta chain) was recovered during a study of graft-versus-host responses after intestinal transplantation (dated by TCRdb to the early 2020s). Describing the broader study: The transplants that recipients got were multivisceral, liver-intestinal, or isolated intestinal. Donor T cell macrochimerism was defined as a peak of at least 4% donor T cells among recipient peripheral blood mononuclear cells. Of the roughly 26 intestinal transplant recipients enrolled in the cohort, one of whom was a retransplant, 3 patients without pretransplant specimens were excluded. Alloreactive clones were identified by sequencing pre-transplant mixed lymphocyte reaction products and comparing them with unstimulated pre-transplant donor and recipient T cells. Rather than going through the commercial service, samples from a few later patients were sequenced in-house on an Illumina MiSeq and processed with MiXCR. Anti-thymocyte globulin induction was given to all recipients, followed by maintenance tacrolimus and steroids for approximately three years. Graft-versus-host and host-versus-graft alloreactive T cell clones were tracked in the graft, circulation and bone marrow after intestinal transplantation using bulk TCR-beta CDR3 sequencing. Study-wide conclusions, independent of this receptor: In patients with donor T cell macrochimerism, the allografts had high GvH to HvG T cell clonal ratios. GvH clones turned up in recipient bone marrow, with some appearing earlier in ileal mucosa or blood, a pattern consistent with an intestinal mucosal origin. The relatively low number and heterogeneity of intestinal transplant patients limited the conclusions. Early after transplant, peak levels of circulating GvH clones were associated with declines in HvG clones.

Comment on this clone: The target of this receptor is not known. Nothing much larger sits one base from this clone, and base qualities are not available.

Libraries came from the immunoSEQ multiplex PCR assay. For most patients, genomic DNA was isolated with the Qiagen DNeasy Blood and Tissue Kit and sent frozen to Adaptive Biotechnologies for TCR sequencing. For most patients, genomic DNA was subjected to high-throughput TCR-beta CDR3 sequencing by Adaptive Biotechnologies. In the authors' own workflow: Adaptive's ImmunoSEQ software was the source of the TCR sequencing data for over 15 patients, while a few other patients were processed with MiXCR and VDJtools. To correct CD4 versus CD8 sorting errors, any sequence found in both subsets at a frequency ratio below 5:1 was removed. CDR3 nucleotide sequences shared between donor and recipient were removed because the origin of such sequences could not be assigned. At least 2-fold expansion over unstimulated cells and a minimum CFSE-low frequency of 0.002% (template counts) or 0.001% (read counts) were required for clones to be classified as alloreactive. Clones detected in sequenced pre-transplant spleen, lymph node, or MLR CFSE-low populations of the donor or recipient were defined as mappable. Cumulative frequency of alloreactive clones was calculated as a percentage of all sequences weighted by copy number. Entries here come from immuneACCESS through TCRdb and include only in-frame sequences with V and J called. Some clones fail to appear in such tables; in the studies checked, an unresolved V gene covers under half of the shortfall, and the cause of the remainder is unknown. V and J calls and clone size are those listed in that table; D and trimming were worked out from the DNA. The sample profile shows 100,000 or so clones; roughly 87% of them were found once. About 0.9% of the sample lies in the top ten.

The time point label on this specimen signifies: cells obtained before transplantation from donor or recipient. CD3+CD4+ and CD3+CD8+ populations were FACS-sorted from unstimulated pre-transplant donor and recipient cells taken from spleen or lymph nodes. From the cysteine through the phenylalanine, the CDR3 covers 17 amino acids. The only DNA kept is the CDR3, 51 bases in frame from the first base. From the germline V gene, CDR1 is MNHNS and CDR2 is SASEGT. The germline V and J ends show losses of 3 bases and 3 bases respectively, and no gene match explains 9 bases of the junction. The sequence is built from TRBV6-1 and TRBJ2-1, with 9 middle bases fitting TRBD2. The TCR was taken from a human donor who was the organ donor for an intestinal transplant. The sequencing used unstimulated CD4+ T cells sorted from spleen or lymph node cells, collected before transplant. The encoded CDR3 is CASSDGRGGRFYNEQFF. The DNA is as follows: TGTGCCAGCAGTGACGGGCGGGGGGGCCGATTCTACAATGAGCAGTTCTTC.